This TCR beta chain was recorded in a study of blood T cell repertoires in COVID-19. On the study more broadly: Specimens from acute and convalescent COVID-19 originated in the United States, Italy and Spain. Nucleic acid was either cDNA or gDNA, and it came from T cells, B-cell-depleted T cells, or PBMCs.

The data were produced by immunoSEQ multiplex PCR, yet TCRdb's version contains in-frame clones alone and is incomplete. Among about 200,000 clones, 88% were seen once, and the ten largest hold around 1.6%. Specimen: peripheral blood. This receptor was taken from a young man with active or convalescent COVID-19.

The CDR3 DNA reads as TGTGCCAGCAGCCATTCGGGTCTTGAAGCTTTCTTT. The encoded protein is CASSHSGLEAFF. The rearrangement uses TRBV3-1 (or the pseudogene TRBV3-2) and TRBJ1-1; D call uncertain. The length of the CDR3 is 12 residues. Between the trimmed V and J ends, which lost 3 bases and 7 bases, there was a span of 9 bases. The germline V gene encodes CDR1 LGHDT and CDR2 YNNKEL (reference sequence).